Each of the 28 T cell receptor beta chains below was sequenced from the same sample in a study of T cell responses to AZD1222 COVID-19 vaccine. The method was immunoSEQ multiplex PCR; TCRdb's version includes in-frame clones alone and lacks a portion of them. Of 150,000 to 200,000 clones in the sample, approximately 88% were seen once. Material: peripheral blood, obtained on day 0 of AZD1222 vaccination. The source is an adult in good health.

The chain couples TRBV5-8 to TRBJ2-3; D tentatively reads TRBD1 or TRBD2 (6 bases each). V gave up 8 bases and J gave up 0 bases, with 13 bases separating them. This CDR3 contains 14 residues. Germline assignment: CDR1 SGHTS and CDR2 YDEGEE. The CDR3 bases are TGTGCCAGTGGGGGGCGTTCTAGCACAGATACGCAGTATTTT. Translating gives CASGGRSSTDTQYF.

The CDR3 sequence is CASSGLGVGQETQYF. In DNA form, the CDR3 reads TGTGCCAGCAGCGGTCTGGGGGTCGGACAAGAGACCCAGTACTTC. The chain couples TRBV9 to TRBJ2-5; the D call may be TRBD1 or TRBD2 (5 bases each). The V gene's germline CDR1 is SGDLS and CDR2 YYNGEE. Trimming took 3 bases from V and 2 from J, leaving 14 bases between them. CDR3 size: 15 residues.

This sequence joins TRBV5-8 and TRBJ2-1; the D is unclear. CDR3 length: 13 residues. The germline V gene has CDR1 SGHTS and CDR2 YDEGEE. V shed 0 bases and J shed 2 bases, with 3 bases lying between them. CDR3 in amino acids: CASSLGPYNEQFF. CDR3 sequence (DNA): TGTGCCAGCAGCTTGGGTCCCTACAATGAGCAGTTCTTC.

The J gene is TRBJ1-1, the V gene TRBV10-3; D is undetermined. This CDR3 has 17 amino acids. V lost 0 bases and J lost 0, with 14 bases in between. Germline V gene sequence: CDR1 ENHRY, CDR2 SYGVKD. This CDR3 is CAISESRPPALNTEAFF. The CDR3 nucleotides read TGTGCCATCAGTGAGTCAAGGCCGCCAGCCCTGAACACTGAAGCTTTCTTT.

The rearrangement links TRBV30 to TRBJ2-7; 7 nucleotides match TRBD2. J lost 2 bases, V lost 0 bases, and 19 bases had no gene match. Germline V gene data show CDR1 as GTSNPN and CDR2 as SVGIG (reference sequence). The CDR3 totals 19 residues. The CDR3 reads CAWSVPNRSGRGTTYEQYV. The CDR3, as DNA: TGTGCCTGGAGTGTACCTAACCGTTCTGGGCGGGGGACCACCTACGAGCAGTACGTC.

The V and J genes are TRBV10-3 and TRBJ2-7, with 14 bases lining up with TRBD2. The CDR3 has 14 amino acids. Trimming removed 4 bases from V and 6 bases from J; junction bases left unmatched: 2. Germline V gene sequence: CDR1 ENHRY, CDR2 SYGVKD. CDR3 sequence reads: CAISAGLAGAEQYF. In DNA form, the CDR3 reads TGTGCCATCAGTGCGGGACTAGCGGGAGCCGAGCAGTACTTC.

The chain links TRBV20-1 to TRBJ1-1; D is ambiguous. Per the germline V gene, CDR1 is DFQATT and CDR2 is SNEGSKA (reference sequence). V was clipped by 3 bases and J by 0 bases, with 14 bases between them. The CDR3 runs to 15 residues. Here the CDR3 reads CSASSGRPVNTEAFF. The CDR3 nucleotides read TGCAGTGCTAGTTCCGGTAGACCGGTGAACACTGAAGCTTTCTTT.

CDR3 sequence: CASSQASERQEQYF. CDR3 DNA sequence: TGTGCCAGCAGCCAAGCTTCCGAGCGTCAAGAGCAGTACTTC. The rearrangement uses TRBV14 and TRBJ2-7; no clear D. The CDR3 runs to 14 residues. The V gene's germline CDR1 is SGHDN and CDR2 FVKESK. Trimming removed 1 base from V and 7 bases from J, with 14 bases in between.

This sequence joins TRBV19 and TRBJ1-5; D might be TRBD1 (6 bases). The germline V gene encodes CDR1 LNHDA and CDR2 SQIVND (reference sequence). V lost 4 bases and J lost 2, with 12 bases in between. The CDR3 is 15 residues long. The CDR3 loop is CASSRGGSGNQPQHF. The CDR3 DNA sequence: TGTGCCAGTAGTAGGGGGGGCTCAGGCAATCAGCCCCAGCATTTT.

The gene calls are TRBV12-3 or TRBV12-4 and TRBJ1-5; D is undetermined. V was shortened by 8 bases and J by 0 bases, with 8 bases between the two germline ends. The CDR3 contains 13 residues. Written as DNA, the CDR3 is TGTGCCAGCTCCCCGTATAGCAATCAGCCCCAGCATTTT. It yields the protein CASSPYSNQPQHF.

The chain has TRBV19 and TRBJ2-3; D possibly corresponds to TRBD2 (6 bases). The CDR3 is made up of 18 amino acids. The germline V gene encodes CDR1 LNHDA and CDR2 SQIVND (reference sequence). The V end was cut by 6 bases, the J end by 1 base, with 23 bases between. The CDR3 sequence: CASRGRRALEDGTDTQYF. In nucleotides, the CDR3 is TGTGCCAGTAGAGGGAGGAGAGCACTAGAAGATGGCACAGATACGCAGTATTTT.

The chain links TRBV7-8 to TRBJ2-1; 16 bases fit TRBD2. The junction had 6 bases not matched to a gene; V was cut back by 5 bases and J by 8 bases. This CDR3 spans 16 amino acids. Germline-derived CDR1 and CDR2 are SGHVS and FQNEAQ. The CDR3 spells CASSPGLAGGSDEQFF. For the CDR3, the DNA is TGTGCCAGCAGCCCGGGACTAGCGGGAGGGTCGGATGAGCAGTTCTTC.

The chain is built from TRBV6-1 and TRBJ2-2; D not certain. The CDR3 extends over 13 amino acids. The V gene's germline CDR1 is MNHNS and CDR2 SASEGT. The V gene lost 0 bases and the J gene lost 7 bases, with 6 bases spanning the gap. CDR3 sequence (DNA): TGTGCCAGCAGTGAAGCGCAGGACGGGGAGCTGTTTTTT. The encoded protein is CASSEAQDGELFF.

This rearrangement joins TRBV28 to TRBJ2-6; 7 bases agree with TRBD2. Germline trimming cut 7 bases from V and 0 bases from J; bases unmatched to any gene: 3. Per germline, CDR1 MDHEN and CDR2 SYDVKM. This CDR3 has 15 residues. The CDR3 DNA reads TGTGCCAGCACCCCGGGGGGCTCTGGGGCCAACGTCCTGACTTTC. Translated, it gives CASTPGGSGANVLTF.

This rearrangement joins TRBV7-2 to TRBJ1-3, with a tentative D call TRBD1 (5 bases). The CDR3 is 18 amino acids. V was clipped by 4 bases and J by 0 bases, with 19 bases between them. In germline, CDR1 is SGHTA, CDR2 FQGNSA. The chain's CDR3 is CASSSPLGRAYSGNTIYF. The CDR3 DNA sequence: TGTGCCAGCAGCTCTCCATTGGGACGGGCCTACTCTGGAAACACCATATATTTT.

The CDR3 loop is CATSRDHGGTEAFF. CDR3 DNA sequence: TGTGCCACCAGCAGAGATCATGGGGGGACTGAAGCTTTCTTT. This rearrangement joins TRBV15 to TRBJ1-1; D might be TRBD1 (5 bases). V dropped 0 bases and J dropped 5 bases, with 10 bases sitting between them. CDR1 and CDR2 from the germline V gene are LNHNV and YYDKDF (reference sequence). This CDR3 has 14 amino acids.

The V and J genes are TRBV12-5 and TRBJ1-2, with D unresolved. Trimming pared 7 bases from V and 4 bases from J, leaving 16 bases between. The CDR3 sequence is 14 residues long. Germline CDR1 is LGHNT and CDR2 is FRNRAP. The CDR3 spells CASAPQGSGYGYTF. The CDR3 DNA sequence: TGTGCTAGTGCCCCCCAAGGGTCTGGCTATGGCTACACCTTC.

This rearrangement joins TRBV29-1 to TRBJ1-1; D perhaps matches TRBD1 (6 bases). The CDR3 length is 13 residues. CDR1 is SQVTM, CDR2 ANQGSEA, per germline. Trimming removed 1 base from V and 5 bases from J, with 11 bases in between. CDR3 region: CSVEGGGRTEAFF. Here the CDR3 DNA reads TGCAGCGTTGAAGGGGGGGGCCGGACTGAAGCTTTCTTT.

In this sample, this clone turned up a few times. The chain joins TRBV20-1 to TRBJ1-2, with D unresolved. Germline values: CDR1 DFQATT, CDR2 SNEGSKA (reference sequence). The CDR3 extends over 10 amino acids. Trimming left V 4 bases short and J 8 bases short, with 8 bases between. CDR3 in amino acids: CSATKEGYTF. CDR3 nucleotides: TGCAGTGCTACTAAAGAAGGCTACACCTTC.

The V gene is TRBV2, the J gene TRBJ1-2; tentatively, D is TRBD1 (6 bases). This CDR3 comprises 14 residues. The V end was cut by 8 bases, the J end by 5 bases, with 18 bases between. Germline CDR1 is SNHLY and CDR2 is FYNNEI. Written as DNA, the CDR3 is TGTGCCAGCCGGTTCGGAGGGGGAAAATATGGCTACACCTTC. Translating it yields CASRFGGGKYGYTF.

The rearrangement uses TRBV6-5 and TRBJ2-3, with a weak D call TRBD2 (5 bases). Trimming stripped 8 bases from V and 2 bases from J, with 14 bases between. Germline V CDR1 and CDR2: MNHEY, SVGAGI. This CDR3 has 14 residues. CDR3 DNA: TGTGCCAGCCGTTCGGGGTCAGACACAGATACGCAGTATTTT. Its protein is CASRSGSDTDTQYF.

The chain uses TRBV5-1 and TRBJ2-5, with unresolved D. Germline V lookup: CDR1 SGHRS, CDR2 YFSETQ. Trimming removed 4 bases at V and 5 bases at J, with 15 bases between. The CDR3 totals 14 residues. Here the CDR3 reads CASSLQYGRETQYF. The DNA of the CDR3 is TGCGCCAGCAGCCTCCAGTACGGGCGGGAGACCCAGTACTTC. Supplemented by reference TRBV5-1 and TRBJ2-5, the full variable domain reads KAGVTQTPRYLIKTRGQQVTLSCSPISGHRSVSWYQQTPGQGLQFLFEYFSETQRNKGNFPGRFSGRQFSNSRSEMNVSTLELGDSALYLCASSLQYGRETQYFGPGTRLLVL.

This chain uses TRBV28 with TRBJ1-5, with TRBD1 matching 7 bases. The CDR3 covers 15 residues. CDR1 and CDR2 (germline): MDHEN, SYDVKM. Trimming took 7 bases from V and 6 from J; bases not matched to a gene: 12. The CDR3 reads CASISQQGFFQPQHF. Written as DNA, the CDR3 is TGTGCCAGCATTTCACAACAGGGGTTCTTTCAGCCCCAGCATTTT. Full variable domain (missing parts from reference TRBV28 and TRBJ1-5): DVKVTQSSRYLVKRTGEKVFLECVQDMDHENMFWYRQDPGLGLRLIYFSYDVKMKEKGDIPEGYSVSREKKERFSLILESASTNQTSMYLCASISQQGFFQPQHFGDGTRLSIL.

DNA of the CDR3: TGCGCCGCAAGGGGCTCCCAACCTTACAATGAGCAGTTCTTC. It translates to CAARGSQPYNEQFF. The chain recombines TRBV10-2 with TRBJ2-1; D possibly corresponds to TRBD1 (5 bases). V shed 11 bases and J shed 4 bases, with 18 bases lying between them. This CDR3 is built from 14 residues. Germline CDR1 is WSHSY and CDR2 is SAAADI.

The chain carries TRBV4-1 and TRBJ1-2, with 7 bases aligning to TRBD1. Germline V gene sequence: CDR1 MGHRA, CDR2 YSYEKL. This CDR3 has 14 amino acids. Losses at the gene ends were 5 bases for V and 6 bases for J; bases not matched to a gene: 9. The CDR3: CASSSRQGLDGYTF. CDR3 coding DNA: TGCGCCAGCAGCTCACGACAGGGACTAGATGGCTACACCTTC.

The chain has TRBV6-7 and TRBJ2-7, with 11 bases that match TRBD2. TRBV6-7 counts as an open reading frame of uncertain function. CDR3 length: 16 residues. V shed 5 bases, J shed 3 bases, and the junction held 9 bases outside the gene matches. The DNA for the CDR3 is TGTGCCAGCAGTGGAACCTCGGGACTAGCGGTCTACGAGCAGTACGTC. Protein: CASSGTSGLAVYEQYV.

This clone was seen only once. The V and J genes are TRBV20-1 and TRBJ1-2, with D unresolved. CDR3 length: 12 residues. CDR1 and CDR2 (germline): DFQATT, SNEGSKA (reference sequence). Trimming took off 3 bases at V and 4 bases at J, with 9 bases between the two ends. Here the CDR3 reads CSASVNPYGYTF. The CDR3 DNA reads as TGCAGTGCTAGTGTCAATCCCTATGGCTACACCTTC.

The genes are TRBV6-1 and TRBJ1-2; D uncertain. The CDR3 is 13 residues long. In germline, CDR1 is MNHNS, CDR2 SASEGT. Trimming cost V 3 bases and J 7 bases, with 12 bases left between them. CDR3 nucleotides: TGTGCCAGCAGTGAGACGCTTCTGGGTGGCTACACCTTC. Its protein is CASSETLLGGYTF.